Listed below are T cell receptor beta chains from one sample, sequenced in a study of blood T cell repertoires in COVID-19. Sequencing was performed with immunoSEQ multiplex PCR; in TCRdb, only in-frame clones are kept and a portion is missing. Of approximately 350,000 clones in the sample, around 86% are singletons; the top ten hold roughly 6.3%. The sample taken for sequencing was peripheral blood. Receptors were obtained from a woman aged 45-65 years with COVID-19, enrolled during active disease. Each CDR3 is given with its conserved first and last residue. The order of the fields is D gene, J gene, clone size, V gene, CDR3 protein, CDR3 DNA. A D gene is named only where the DNA matches it firmly. Clone size, where shown, is once, few, many, or a class for clones that have expanded.

D gene: TRBD2
J gene: TRBJ2-3
clone size: NA
V gene: TRBV30
CDR3 protein: CAWSPTSGSPSDTQYF
CDR3 DNA: TGTGCCTGGAGTCCTACTAGCGGGAGCCCCTCAGATACGCAGTATTTT

D gene: TRBD2
J gene: TRBJ2-7
clone size: NA
V gene: TRBV18
CDR3 protein: CASSPVAGGNEQYF
CDR3 DNA: TGTGCCAGCTCACCAGTAGCGGGAGGTAACGAGCAGTACTTC

D gene: NA
J gene: TRBJ2-2
clone size: NA
V gene: TRBV5-5
CDR3 protein: CASSLGAGYTTGELFF
CDR3 DNA: TGTGCCAGCAGCTTGGGGGCAGGGTATACCACCGGGGAGCTGTTTTTT

D gene: NA
J gene: TRBJ2-1
clone size: NA
V gene: TRBV6-2/TRBV6-3
CDR3 protein: CASSYRLHNEQFF
CDR3 DNA: TGTGCCAGCAGTTACCGACTTCACAATGAGCAGTTCTTC

D gene: NA
J gene: TRBJ2-1
clone size: NA
V gene: TRBV4-2
CDR3 protein: CASSQARQPYNEQFF
CDR3 DNA: TGTGCCAGCAGCCAAGCTAGACAGCCCTACAATGAGCAGTTCTTC

D gene: NA
J gene: TRBJ1-1
clone size: NA
V gene: TRBV12-3/TRBV12-4
CDR3 protein: CASNPRGVGEAFF
CDR3 DNA: TGTGCCAGCAACCCCCGGGGGGTGGGTGAAGCTTTCTTT

D gene: TRBD2
J gene: TRBJ2-7
clone size: NA
V gene: TRBV27
CDR3 protein: CASMVLAGRTSYEQYF
CDR3 DNA: TGTGCCAGCATGGTACTAGCGGGACGAACCTCCTACGAGCAGTACTTC

D gene: TRBD2
J gene: TRBJ2-3
clone size: NA
V gene: TRBV28
CDR3 protein: CASSFSGRASTDTQYF
CDR3 DNA: TGTGCCAGCAGTTTCTCGGGGAGGGCTAGCACAGATACGCAGTATTTT

D gene: TRBD2
J gene: TRBJ2-7
clone size: once
V gene: TRBV5-1
CDR3 protein: CASSPGGTSGRAFYEQYF
CDR3 DNA: TGCGCCAGCAGCCCGGGCGGGACTAGCGGGAGGGCCTTCTACGAGCAGTACTTC

D gene: NA
J gene: TRBJ2-1
clone size: NA
V gene: TRBV6-5
CDR3 protein: CASSTYPGNEQFF
CDR3 DNA: TGTGCCAGCTCAACTTACCCAGGGAATGAGCAGTTCTTC

D gene: TRBD2
J gene: TRBJ2-1
clone size: NA
V gene: TRBV7-6
CDR3 protein: CASSPSGRHNEQFF
CDR3 DNA: TGTGCCAGCAGCCCTAGCGGGAGGCACAATGAGCAGTTCTTC

D gene: TRBD2
J gene: TRBJ2-3
clone size: NA
V gene: TRBV5-1
CDR3 protein: CASSFVAGAPDTQYF
CDR3 DNA: TGCGCCAGCAGCTTCGTAGCGGGAGCGCCAGATACGCAGTATTTT

D gene: NA
J gene: TRBJ2-7
clone size: NA
V gene: TRBV27
CDR3 protein: CASSKKGDQAYEQYF
CDR3 DNA: TGTGCCAGCAGTAAGAAGGGGGATCAAGCCTACGAGCAGTACTTC

D gene: TRBD1
J gene: TRBJ2-5
clone size: once
V gene: TRBV10-2
CDR3 protein: CASSDRIRDSQETQYF
CDR3 DNA: TGCGCCAGCAGTGATCGGATCCGGGACAGCCAAGAGACCCAGTACTTC

D gene: TRBD1
J gene: TRBJ2-6
clone size: NA
V gene: TRBV5-1
CDR3 protein: CASRQGTGANVLTF
CDR3 DNA: TGCGCCAGTCGACAGGGGACTGGGGCCAACGTCCTGACTTTC

D gene: TRBD2
J gene: TRBJ2-5
clone size: NA
V gene: TRBV6-5
CDR3 protein: CASSIRGGETQYF
CDR3 DNA: TGTGCCAGCAGTATACGGGGGGGAGAGACCCAGTACTTC

D gene: NA
J gene: TRBJ2-7
clone size: NA
V gene: TRBV6-5
CDR3 protein: CASAPGVSSSYEQYF
CDR3 DNA: TGTGCCAGCGCTCCAGGGGTATCTAGCTCCTACGAGCAGTACTTC

D gene: TRBD2
J gene: TRBJ2-1
clone size: NA
V gene: TRBV2
CDR3 protein: CASSELLAGGFGNEQFF
CDR3 DNA: TGTGCCAGCAGTGAATTGCTAGCGGGAGGGTTTGGTAATGAGCAGTTCTTC

D gene: TRBD1
J gene: TRBJ2-3
clone size: NA
V gene: TRBV18
CDR3 protein: CASSPGRDRGSDTQYF
CDR3 DNA: TGTGCCAGCTCCCCAGGCCGGGACAGGGGGTCAGATACGCAGTATTTT

D gene: NA
J gene: TRBJ2-3
clone size: NA
V gene: TRBV4-1
CDR3 protein: CASSQDWAVSTDTQYF
CDR3 DNA: TGCGCCAGCAGCCAAGATTGGGCAGTTAGCACAGATACGCAGTATTTT

D gene: NA
J gene: TRBJ2-7
clone size: NA
V gene: TRBV7-9
CDR3 protein: CASSLGTGNYEQYF
CDR3 DNA: TGTGCCAGCAGCTTAGGAACAGGGAACTACGAGCAGTACTTC

D gene: NA
J gene: TRBJ2-1
clone size: NA
V gene: TRBV6-2/TRBV6-3
CDR3 protein: CASSYLRQGDEQFF
CDR3 DNA: TGTGCCAGCAGTTACTTGCGGCAGGGCGACGAGCAGTTCTTC

D gene: NA
J gene: TRBJ1-1
clone size: NA
V gene: TRBV29-1
CDR3 protein: CSVDMTVGRAFF
CDR3 DNA: TGCAGCGTTGATATGACAGTCGGTCGAGCTTTCTTT

D gene: NA
J gene: TRBJ2-5
clone size: NA
V gene: TRBV19
CDR3 protein: CASSPEGRGLQETQYF
CDR3 DNA: TGTGCCAGTAGTCCGGAGGGGCGGGGCTTACAAGAGACCCAGTACTTC

D gene: NA
J gene: TRBJ2-7
clone size: once
V gene: TRBV11-3
CDR3 protein: CASSSFTEFRYEQYF
CDR3 DNA: TGTGCCAGCAGTAGTTTTACCGAGTTCCGATACGAGCAGTACTTC

D gene: TRBD2
J gene: TRBJ2-7
clone size: NA
V gene: TRBV11-1
CDR3 protein: CASKAGRDHEQYF
CDR3 DNA: TGTGCCAGCAAAGCGGGGAGGGACCACGAGCAGTACTTC

D gene: NA
J gene: TRBJ2-3
clone size: once
V gene: TRBV23-1
CDR3 protein: CASSQSAGITDTQYF
CDR3 DNA: TGCGCCAGCAGTCAATCGGCAGGGATCACAGATACGCAGTATTTT

D gene: NA
J gene: TRBJ2-1
clone size: NA
V gene: TRBV25-1
CDR3 protein: CASSPRKISDEQFF
CDR3 DNA: TGTGCCAGCAGCCCGAGGAAGATTTCAGATGAGCAGTTCTTC

D gene: NA
J gene: TRBJ2-5
clone size: NA
V gene: TRBV20-1
CDR3 protein: CSASEQIQETQYF
CDR3 DNA: TGCAGTGCTAGTGAACAGATCCAAGAGACCCAGTACTTC

D gene: NA
J gene: TRBJ1-1
clone size: NA
V gene: TRBV6-5
CDR3 protein: CASSGAGTEAFF
CDR3 DNA: TGTGCCAGCAGCGGGGCGGGGACTGAAGCTTTCTTT

D gene: TRBD1
J gene: TRBJ1-1
clone size: NA
V gene: TRBV6-5
CDR3 protein: CASKQGARGEAFF
CDR3 DNA: TGTGCCAGCAAACAGGGGGCGCGGGGTGAAGCTTTCTTT

D gene: TRBD1
J gene: TRBJ2-7
clone size: NA
V gene: TRBV19
CDR3 protein: CASSPQGIYEQYF
CDR3 DNA: TGTGCCAGTAGCCCACAGGGGATCTACGAGCAGTACTTC

D gene: NA
J gene: TRBJ1-5
clone size: NA
V gene: TRBV10-3
CDR3 protein: CAISESRGGDQPQHF
CDR3 DNA: TGTGCCATCAGTGAGTCTCGGGGGGGGGATCAGCCCCAGCATTTT

D gene: TRBD2
J gene: TRBJ2-7
clone size: NA
V gene: TRBV13
CDR3 protein: CASSPAPSGSFYEQYF
CDR3 DNA: TGTGCCAGCAGCCCCGCCCCTAGCGGGAGCTTCTACGAGCAGTACTTC

D gene: TRBD2
J gene: TRBJ2-7
clone size: NA
V gene: TRBV7-8
CDR3 protein: CASSLVTTRSGGYPYEQYF
CDR3 DNA: TGTGCCAGCAGCTTAGTGACGACCCGGAGCGGGGGTTATCCCTACGAGCAGTACTTC

D gene: NA
J gene: TRBJ1-1
clone size: NA
V gene: TRBV7-9
CDR3 protein: CASSPRADFNTEAFF
CDR3 DNA: TGTGCCAGCAGCCCGCGGGCCGACTTTAACACTGAAGCTTTCTTT

D gene: NA
J gene: TRBJ2-7
clone size: NA
V gene: TRBV6-1
CDR3 protein: CASRLGFYEQYF
CDR3 DNA: TGTGCCAGCAGGCTAGGATTCTACGAGCAGTACTTC

D gene: NA
J gene: TRBJ1-2
clone size: NA
V gene: TRBV6-6
CDR3 protein: CASSYSGALDGYTF
CDR3 DNA: TGTGCCAGCAGTTACTCGGGGGCGTTGGATGGCTACACCTTC

D gene: TRBD1
J gene: TRBJ1-2
clone size: NA
V gene: TRBV7-9
CDR3 protein: CASSLADRQYGYTF
CDR3 DNA: TGTGCCAGCAGCTTAGCGGACAGGCAGTATGGCTACACCTTC

D gene: NA
J gene: TRBJ1-4
clone size: few
V gene: TRBV30
CDR3 protein: CAWNTGNEKLFF
CDR3 DNA: TGTGCCTGGAACACGGGGAATGAAAAACTGTTTTTT

D gene: TRBD1
J gene: TRBJ1-5
clone size: NA
V gene: TRBV16
CDR3 protein: CASSPGRQGAGNQPQHF
CDR3 DNA: TGTGCCAGCAGCCCCGGCCGGCAGGGGGCTGGCAATCAGCCCCAGCATTTT

D gene: NA
J gene: TRBJ2-5
clone size: NA
V gene: TRBV5-4
CDR3 protein: CASSSPGGNQETQYF
CDR3 DNA: TGTGCCAGCAGCTCCCCAGGCGGGAATCAAGAGACCCAGTACTTC

D gene: TRBD2
J gene: TRBJ2-7
clone size: NA
V gene: TRBV19
CDR3 protein: CASSTGLAVYEQYF
CDR3 DNA: TGTGCCAGTAGTACCGGGCTAGCGGTCTACGAGCAGTACTTC

D gene: NA
J gene: TRBJ2-1
clone size: NA
V gene: TRBV6-6
CDR3 protein: CASSYKGDEQFF
CDR3 DNA: TGTGCCAGCAGCTATAAGGGAGATGAGCAGTTCTTC

D gene: TRBD1
J gene: TRBJ1-2
clone size: NA
V gene: TRBV3-1/TRBV3-2
CDR3 protein: CASSREMTGGNYGYTF
CDR3 DNA: TGTGCCAGCAGCCGGGAAATGACAGGGGGTAACTATGGCTACACCTTC

D gene: TRBD2
J gene: TRBJ2-7
clone size: NA
V gene: TRBV4-3
CDR3 protein: CASSQEVTGGYEQYF
CDR3 DNA: TGCGCCAGCAGCCAAGAAGTCACGGGGGGGTACGAGCAGTACTTC

D gene: TRBD1
J gene: TRBJ1-6
clone size: NA
V gene: TRBV18
CDR3 protein: CASSRTGANSPLHF
CDR3 DNA: TGTGCCAGCTCACGTACAGGGGCCAATTCACCCCTCCACTTT

D gene: NA
J gene: TRBJ2-7
clone size: once
V gene: TRBV7-9
CDR3 protein: CASSLVQGGYEQYF
CDR3 DNA: TGTGCCAGCAGCTTAGTACAGGGCGGCTACGAGCAGTACTTC

D gene: TRBD2
J gene: TRBJ2-7
clone size: NA
V gene: TRBV9
CDR3 protein: CASSVGSGRYEQYF
CDR3 DNA: TGTGCCAGCAGCGTAGGCAGCGGGAGATACGAGCAGTACTTC